Each of the 22 T cell receptor beta chains below was sequenced from the same sample in a study of memory CD4+ T cells and cytomegalovirus serostatus (dated by TCRdb to the late 2010s). Library construction relied on the immunoSEQ multiplex PCR assay. In TCRdb, the immuneACCESS table is reduced to in-frame sequences with V and J assigned. These tables do not hold every clone; where another copy was compared, an unresolved V gene accounts for under half, and the others remain unexplained. Here the sample has some 95,000 clones; around 80% occur a single time. 3.6% of the sample belongs to the ten largest clones. Single viable CD3+CD4+CD8-CD45RO+ cells were sorted as memory CD4+ T cells on a FACSAria II. Sample: memory CD4+ T cells from blood. Receptor source: an adult in good health and CMV-seropositive.

This chain connects TRBV9 to TRBJ2-7; 13 bases are a match to TRBD2. The junction had 5 bases not matched to a gene; V was cut back by 1 base and J by 4 bases. The germline V gene encodes CDR1 SGDLS and CDR2 YYNGEE. This CDR3 has 16 amino acids. This CDR3 is CASSVSGTSGIYEQYF. The CDR3 coding sequence is TGTGCCAGCAGCGTATCCGGGACTAGCGGGATTTACGAGCAGTACTTC.

This chain uses TRBV7-6 with TRBJ2-1, with TRBD2 matching 7 bases. This CDR3 is built from 15 residues. V was clipped by 5 bases and J by 6 bases; unmatched bases: 10. Germline-derived CDR1 and CDR2 are SGHVS and FNYEAQ. As DNA, the CDR3 is TGTGCCAGCAGCCCCCCGCGCGGGGGACGCAATGAGCAGTTCTTC. Translating it yields CASSPPRGGRNEQFF. The whole variable domain, filled in from reference TRBV7-6 and TRBJ2-1, reads GAGVSQSPRYKVTKRGQDVALRCDPISGHVSLYWYRQALGQGPEFLTYFNYEAQQDKSGLPNDRFSAERPEGSISTLTIQRTEQRDSAMYRCASSPPRGGRNEQFFGPGTRLTVL.

The CDR3 loop is CASSLGEWQPQHF. The CDR3 DNA reads TGTGCCAGCAGTTTGGGGGAATGGCAGCCCCAGCATTTT. The chain is built from TRBV28 and TRBJ1-5, with D perhaps matching TRBD1 (5 bases). The CDR3 loop spans 13 amino acids. V was clipped by 3 bases and J by 7 bases, with 10 bases between them. CDR1 and CDR2 from the germline V gene are MDHEN and SYDVKM.

V gene TRBV27 combines with J gene TRBJ1-5, with TRBD1 matching 7 bases. This CDR3 region has 16 residues. Germline CDR1 is MNHEY and CDR2 is SMNVEV (reference sequence). Trimming took 1 base from V and 4 from J; bases not matched to a gene: 7. The CDR3 DNA reads as TGTGCCAGCAGTTTATTTATGCAGGGGGGAAATCAGCCCCAGCATTTT. It translates to CASSLFMQGGNQPQHF.

CDR3 in amino acids: CARGGDYGYTF. CDR3 nucleotide sequence: TGTGCCAGGGGAGGAGACTATGGCTACACCTTC. The rearrangement joins TRBV2 to TRBJ1-2; no definite D call. CDR3 size: 11 residues. Germline CDR1 SNHLY, CDR2 FYNNEI. V gave up 9 bases and J gave up 3 bases, with 8 bases separating them.

The rearrangement links TRBV18 to TRBJ2-5; a weak D match, TRBD2 (5 bases). The germline V gene encodes CDR1 KGHSH and CDR2 LQKENI. The V and J ends lost 6 bases and 4 bases respectively, with 12 bases between them. CDR3 size: 13 residues. CDR3 amino acids: CASSKSGSETQYF. The CDR3 DNA is TGTGCCAGCTCCAAATCGGGGTCAGAGACCCAGTACTTC. The complete variable domain, with remaining parts taken from reference TRBV18 and TRBJ2-5, reads NAGVMQNPRHLVRRRGQEARLRCSPMKGHSHVYWYRQLPEEGLKFMVYLQKENIIDESGMPKERFSAEFPKEGPSILRIQQVVRGDSAAYFCASSKSGSETQYFGPGTRLLVL.

The CDR3 reads CATTGLAGVSDTQYF. The CDR3 DNA reads as TGTGCCACCACGGGACTAGCGGGAGTATCAGATACGCAGTATTTT. The chain recombines TRBV11-2 with TRBJ2-3, with TRBD2 matching over 14 bases. Germline V gene lookup returns CDR1 SGHAT and CDR2 FQNNGV. This CDR3 is built from 15 residues. V shed 10 bases, J shed 4 bases, and the junction held 7 bases outside the gene matches.

This clone has only one observation. The chain couples TRBV7-2 to TRBJ1-2; TRBD1 agrees at 7 bases. CDR1 is SGHTA, CDR2 FQGNSA, per germline. The ends lost 1 base at V and 1 base at J; junction bases unmatched: 9. This CDR3 has 17 amino acids. In DNA, the CDR3 is TGTGCCAGCAGCTTAGTTCCCGCTCGGGACAGTAACTATGGCTACACCTTC. Translating it yields CASSLVPARDSNYGYTF.

In its sample, this clone was seen once. J is TRBJ1-4 and V is TRBV30; D remains unclear. V dropped 0 bases and J dropped 5 bases, with 10 bases sitting between them. The CDR3 loop spans 14 amino acids. The germline CDR1 and CDR2 sequences are GTSNPN and SVGIG (reference sequence). Here the CDR3 reads CAWSVGSSNEKLFF. DNA for the CDR3: TGTGCCTGGAGTGTAGGCTCCTCAAATGAAAAACTGTTTTTT.

V is TRBV6-1 and J is TRBJ2-2, with TRBD2 identical over 10 bases. CDR1 and CDR2 from the germline V gene are MNHNS and SASEGT. This CDR3 comprises 15 residues. The trim removed 8 bases at V and 7 bases at J, leaving 10 bases unmatched. The CDR3 protein is CASGEREGLVGELFF. As DNA, the CDR3 is TGTGCCAGCGGAGAGCGGGAGGGCCTTGTCGGGGAGCTGTTTTTT.

The genes are TRBV5-1 and TRBJ1-5; D is undetermined. This CDR3 has 13 residues. V was pared by 3 bases and J by 4 bases, with 8 bases between. Germline loops: CDR1 SGHRS, CDR2 YFSETQ. The CDR3 loop is CASSSSTNQPQHF. CDR3 nucleotide sequence: TGCGCCAGCAGCTCCTCGACTAATCAGCCCCAGCATTTT.

This clone was observed once. The V gene is TRBV5-4, the J gene TRBJ1-1, with 10 bases lining up with TRBD1. V was pared by 4 bases and J by 6 bases, with 12 bases of the junction left unmatched. This CDR3 region has 16 residues. Per germline, CDR1 SGHNT and CDR2 YYREEE (reference sequence). The CDR3 sequence: CASSPRDRGPTAEAFF. Here the CDR3 DNA reads TGTGCCAGCAGCCCCCGGGACAGGGGCCCTACTGCTGAAGCTTTCTTT. The entire variable domain, with the rest obtained from reference TRBV5-4 and TRBJ1-1, is as follows: ETGVTQSPTHLIKTRGQQVTLRCSSQSGHNTVSWYQQALGQGPQFIFQYYREEENGRGNFPPRFSGLQFPNYSSELNVNALELDDSALYLCASSPRDRGPTAEAFFGQGTRLTVV.

This chain connects TRBV9 to TRBJ2-5; D possibly matches TRBD1 or TRBD2 (7 bases each). The CDR3 runs 16 residues. Trimming removed 4 bases at V and 2 bases at J, with 18 bases between. Looked up from germline, CDR1 is SGDLS and CDR2 is YYNGEE. CDR3 protein: CASSPQGGTAQETQYF. In DNA form, the CDR3 reads TGTGCCAGCAGCCCTCAGGGGGGGACAGCTCAAGAGACCCAGTACTTC.

The rearrangement joins TRBV5-1 to TRBJ2-3; TRBD2 agrees at 13 bases. Per germline, CDR1 SGHRS and CDR2 YFSETQ. Losses at the gene ends were 2 bases for V and 2 bases for J; bases not matched to a gene: 5. This CDR3 spans 17 amino acids. CDR3 coding DNA: TGCGCCAGCAGCTTACAGGGGACTAGCGGGACCACAGATACGCAGTATTTT. The encoded protein is CASSLQGTSGTTDTQYF.

This chain links TRBV7-9 with TRBJ2-5; D remains unclear. With 5 bases removed from V and 5 bases from J, the gap between germline ends came to 12 bases. Germline loops: CDR1 SEHNR, CDR2 FQNEAQ (reference sequence). There are 13 residues in the CDR3. CDR3 coding DNA: TGTGCCAGCAGCGACACCAGAACCGAGACCCAGTACTTC. Its protein is CASSDTRTETQYF.

The J gene is TRBJ1-2, the V gene TRBV28, with 7 bases aligning to TRBD1. V was pared by 4 bases and J by 2 bases, with 4 bases of the junction left unmatched. The CDR3 is made up of 14 amino acids. From germline, CDR1 is MDHEN and CDR2 SYDVKM. The CDR3 DNA is TGTGCCAGCAGTTCGGGACAGAGCAACTATGGCTACACCTTC. As protein: CASSSGQSNYGYTF.

With respect to this clone: A junction boundary mismatches the germline segment, possibly from a read error. The rearrangement joins TRBV19 to TRBJ2-2, with TRBD1 matching 10 bases. From germline, CDR1 is LNHDA and CDR2 SQIVND (reference sequence). The CDR3 is 16 amino acids. The CDR3 sequence: CASSVDRGPGTGELFF. As DNA, the CDR3 is TGTGCCAGTAGTGTAGACAGGGGGCCGGGCACCGGGGAGCTGTTTTTT.

In this sample, this clone turned up a few times. V gene TRBV5-1 combines with J gene TRBJ2-5, with D unresolved. CDR3 length equals 10 residues. With 6 bases removed from V and 2 bases from J, the gap between germline ends came to 2 bases. Germline CDR1 SGHRS, CDR2 YFSETQ. In nucleotides, the CDR3 is TGCGCCAGCAAACAAGAGACCCAGTACTTC. This codes for CASKQETQYF.

The gene calls are TRBV6-5 and TRBJ2-1; no clear D gene. The V end was cut by 4 bases, the J end by 5 bases, with 9 bases between. Germline V CDR1 and CDR2: MNHEY, SVGAGI. This CDR3 region has 13 residues. The CDR3, as DNA: TGTGCCAGCAGTTCGCGCCGTAACAATGAGCAGTTCTTC. Translated: CASSSRRNNEQFF.

The CDR3 region has the DNA TGTGCCAGCAGCTTAGTCGGGAATGAGCAGTTCTTC. It is translated as CASSLVGNEQFF. V gene TRBV7-9 combines with J gene TRBJ2-1; D is ambiguous. This CDR3 is 12 amino acids long. Germline V gives CDR1 SEHNR, CDR2 FQNEAQ (reference sequence). V was pared by 1 base and J by 7 bases, with 5 bases between.

This clone has just a few counts. The chain recombines TRBV6-6 with TRBJ2-2, with no clear D. Deletions cut 10 bases from V and 0 bases from J, with 15 bases between. Germline assignment: CDR1 MNHNY and CDR2 SVGAGI (reference sequence). This CDR3 spans 15 amino acids. The CDR3 loop reads CATQRALANTGELFF. The CDR3 coding sequence is TGTGCCACCCAAAGGGCTCTCGCGAACACCGGGGAGCTGTTTTTT.

The CDR3 loop reads CASKLITGQTYNEQFF. The CDR3 DNA reads TGTGCCAGCAAACTAATTACGGGACAAACCTACAATGAGCAGTTCTTC. The chain links TRBV5-4 to TRBJ2-1; D is possibly TRBD1 (6 bases). The CDR3 has 16 amino acids. Germline V gives CDR1 SGHNT, CDR2 YYREEE (reference sequence). V was clipped by 6 bases and J by 2 bases, with 18 bases between them.